This T cell receptor (beta chain) was obtained from a study of metastatic and nonmetastatic thyroid tumors. On the study more broadly: Across blood and tumor or nodule tissue, repertoires from malignant and benign thyroid patients were compared with one another. Points from the study as a whole: The study reportedly found significantly higher TCR beta diversity in malignant thyroid tumors than benign nodules, in blood and tumor.

This CDR3 is 14 amino acids long. Trimming left V 8 bases short and J 4 bases short, with 15 bases between. Germline V gene sequence: CDR1 LNHDA, CDR2 SQIVND (reference sequence). The sample holds many counts of this clone. Its antigen is not known. Each patient came to thyroid surgery without any prior treatment (of any kind). In the study's own analysis: Clinicopathological groups of papillary thyroid cancer showed CDR3 differences that were used to build a distant-metastasis classifier. TCRdb re-called the PCR reads with MiXCR. TCRdb, not the original authors, processed these V and J calls. Here the sample spans 35,000 to 50,000 clones, about 3.3% being singletons.

V usage is TRBV19 and J usage is TRBJ1-3; unclear D gene. Input material: blood. The clonotype was recovered from a female donor with papillary thyroid cancer or a benign thyroid nodule (not recorded which). Some clones in this sample may be carry-over from other donors' samples. The CDR3 reads CASRTISLGNTIYF. The DNA of the CDR3 is TGTGCCAGTCGTACTATATCGCTGGGAAACACCATATATTTT.